This record covers a single TCR beta chain. Clones were sequenced by immunoSEQ multiplex PCR, and TCRdb holds only the in-frame ones, with some missing. The table records about 240,000 clones, approximately 78% of them present only once. The data belong to a study of blood T cell repertoires in COVID-19. Sequencing used peripheral blood. This sequence was found in a woman at least 80 years old with COVID-19, enrolled during active disease.

The CDR3 spells CASSQSEREQYF. The DNA of the CDR3 is TGTGCCAGCAGCCAAAGCGAGCGTGAGCAGTACTTC. The chain combines TRBV3-1 (or the pseudogene TRBV3-2) with TRBJ2-7; D ambiguous. This CDR3 region has 12 residues. Germline-derived CDR1 and CDR2 are LGHDT and YNNKEL (reference sequence). Trimming removed 2 bases from V and 7 bases from J, with 9 bases in between.